Presented here are 16 T cell receptor beta chains from one specimen sequenced in a study of blood T cell repertoires in COVID-19. The protocol was immunoSEQ multiplex PCR, while the TCRdb copy is restricted to in-frame clones and leaves out a portion. The repertoire holds 200,000 to 250,000 clones, with about 90% as singletons. Material for sequencing was peripheral blood. These receptors came from a man under 40 with COVID-19, enrolled during active disease.

On this clone itself: Other nucleotide sequences in the sample specify the same CDR3. J is TRBJ1-4 and V is TRBV4-3; 9 bases are shared with TRBD1. Trimming at V came to 4 bases and at J to 8 bases, leaving 5 bases not matched to a gene. The germline gives CDR1 LGHNA, CDR2 YSLEER. The CDR3 is made up of 14 amino acids. CDR3 region: CASSPGQGGEKLFF. CDR3 DNA: TGCGCCAGCAGCCCGGGACAGGGAGGCGAAAAACTGTTTTTT.

The gene calls are TRBV2 and TRBJ2-6; tentatively, D is TRBD2 (5 bases). Germline CDR1 is SNHLY and CDR2 is FYNNEI. The CDR3 sequence is 19 residues long. With 3 bases removed from V and 0 bases from J, the gap between germline ends came to 18 bases. The CDR3 nucleotides read TGTGCCAGCAGTGAGCGGAGGAATAGTCTTGACTCTGGGGCCAACGTCCTGACTTTC. It is translated as CASSERRNSLDSGANVLTF.

With regard to this clone: At one of its ends the junction is not consistent with the germline gene, which may arise from a read error. The chain recombines TRBV7-6 with TRBJ2-1, with a possible D match to TRBD2 (5 bases). The CDR3 runs to 15 residues. Germline lookup yields CDR1 SGHVS and CDR2 FNYEAQ. The CDR3 here is CATSAVTAAGNEQFF. CDR3 bases: TGTGCCACCAGCGCCGTAACGGCGGCGGGCAATGAGCAGTTCTTC.

V usage is TRBV5-4 and J usage is TRBJ2-3; D possibly corresponds to TRBD2 (6 bases). Germline values: CDR1 SGHNT, CDR2 YYREEE (reference sequence). This CDR3 has 14 residues. With 4 bases removed from V and 4 bases from J, the gap between germline ends came to 13 bases. The CDR3 sequence is CASSPGSLADTQYF. In DNA, the CDR3 is TGTGCCAGCAGCCCCGGGAGTTTGGCAGATACGCAGTATTTT. The whole variable domain, filled in from reference TRBV5-4 and TRBJ2-3, reads ETGVTQSPTHLIKTRGQQVTLRCSSQSGHNTVSWYQQALGQGPQFIFQYYREEENGRGNFPPRFSGLQFPNYSSELNVNALELDDSALYLCASSPGSLADTQYFGPGTRLTVL.

The rearrangement uses TRBV19 and TRBJ2-6, with D uncertain. The ends were cut back, 5 bases at V and 7 bases at J, with 18 bases in the middle. Per germline, CDR1 LNHDA and CDR2 SQIVND (reference sequence). This CDR3 is 16 amino acids long. The CDR3 loop is CASSGILGSRANVLTF. As DNA, the CDR3 is TGTGCCAGTAGTGGAATCCTAGGCTCTAGAGCCAACGTCCTGACTTTC. Variable domain in full (rest from reference TRBV19 and TRBJ2-6): DGGITQSPKYLFRKEGQNVTLSCEQNLNHDAMYWYRQDPGQGLRLIYYSQIVNDFQKGDIAEGYSVSREKKESFPLTVTSAQKNPTAFYLCASSGILGSRANVLTFGAGSRLTVL.

This chain joins TRBV3-1 (or the pseudogene TRBV3-2) and TRBJ1-3, with D perhaps TRBD1 (5 bases). The CDR3 spans 14 residues. Germline CDR1 LGHDT, CDR2 YNNKEL (reference sequence). V was shortened by 8 bases and J by 4 bases, with 15 bases between the two germline ends. The CDR3 spells CASSPGYGGNTIYF. CDR3 DNA: TGTGCCAGCTCCCCAGGGTACGGGGGAAACACCATATATTTT.

The rearrangement links TRBV28 to TRBJ2-3; 7 nucleotides line up with TRBD1. The V and J ends lost 6 bases and 2 bases, in that order; junction bases with no gene match: 11. CDR3 size: 16 residues. Germline V gene sequence: CDR1 MDHEN, CDR2 SYDVKM. The CDR3 sequence: CASSNSGTVPTDTQYF. For the CDR3, the DNA is TGTGCCAGCAGCAATTCCGGGACAGTTCCCACAGATACGCAGTATTTT.

This clone was recorded only once. The CDR3, as DNA: TGTGCCAGCAGCCAAGATCAGAGCGGGGGCTACAATGAGCAGTTCTTC. This translates into CASSQDQSGGYNEQFF. This chain uses TRBV4-2 with TRBJ2-1, with TRBD2 identical over 8 bases. This CDR3 region has 16 residues. Per the germline V gene, CDR1 is LGHNA and CDR2 is YNFKEQ. J lost 3 bases, V lost 0 bases, and 4 bases had no gene match.

The chain carries TRBV28 and TRBJ1-4, with a tentative D call TRBD1 (5 bases). V dropped 0 bases and J dropped 5 bases, with 16 bases sitting between them. Germline CDR1 and CDR2: MDHEN and SYDVKM. The CDR3 contains 17 residues. As DNA, the CDR3 is TGTGCCAGCAGTTTATGGTACAGGATAGGCGGAAATGAAAAACTGTTTTTT. This translates into CASSLWYRIGGNEKLFF. Drawing the rest from reference TRBV28 and TRBJ1-4, the complete variable domain is DVKVTQSSRYLVKRTGEKVFLECVQDMDHENMFWYRQDPGLGLRLIYFSYDVKMKEKGDIPEGYSVSREKKERFSLILESASTNQTSMYLCASSLWYRIGGNEKLFFGSGTQLSVL.

The gene calls are TRBV4-3 and TRBJ2-3; no clear D gene. Trimming took off 0 bases at V and 2 bases at J, with 15 bases between the two ends. This CDR3 spans 17 amino acids. From germline, CDR1 is LGHNA and CDR2 YSLEER. The CDR3 nucleotides read TGCGCCAGCAGCCAAGAAACCTCGGTACGATTCACAGATACGCAGTATTTT. This translates into CASSQETSVRFTDTQYF.

This chain links TRBV10-3 with TRBJ2-7, with 11 bases fitting TRBD2. The ends lost 3 bases at V and 0 bases at J; junction bases unmatched: 1. Germline V lookup: CDR1 ENHRY, CDR2 SYGVKD. The CDR3 has 15 residues. This CDR3 is CAISDTSGSSYEQYF. DNA for the CDR3: TGTGCCATCAGTGATACTAGCGGGAGCTCCTACGAGCAGTACTTC.

The J gene is TRBJ2-7, the V gene TRBV6-2 or TRBV6-3; TRBD1 is a possible D gene (6 bases). V was trimmed by 0 bases and J by 2 bases, leaving 11 bases between them. CDR1 MNHEY and CDR2 SVGEGT come from the germline V gene. The CDR3 runs 15 residues. The CDR3 protein is CASSYSTGKAYEQYF. The DNA for the CDR3 is TGTGCCAGCAGTTACTCGACAGGCAAAGCCTACGAGCAGTACTTC.

The CDR3 bases are TGTGCCAGTAGTATAGCGGAGGTTTGGAATGAGCAGTTCTTC. Translating it yields CASSIAEVWNEQFF. The chain employs TRBV19 and TRBJ2-1; a possible D gene is TRBD2 (5 bases). The CDR3 consists of 14 residues. V shed 1 base and J shed 7 bases, with 11 bases lying between them. Germline CDR1 reads LNHDA; CDR2 reads SQIVND (reference sequence).

CDR3 nucleotide sequence: TGTGCCAGCAGTTTATCCGGGACAGGGCTCAGCTACGAGCAGTACTTC. It codes for CASSLSGTGLSYEQYF. The chain has TRBV28 and TRBJ2-7; 9 bases line up with TRBD1. CDR1 and CDR2 (germline): MDHEN, SYDVKM. This CDR3 has 16 residues. Losses at the gene ends were 1 base for V and 3 bases for J; bases not matched to a gene: 7.

V is TRBV6-5 and J is TRBJ1-3; no firm D call. CDR1 MNHEY and CDR2 SVGAGI come from the germline V gene. The CDR3 has 15 amino acids. The germline V and J ends were trimmed by 6 bases and 1 base, with 13 bases remaining between them. CDR3 DNA sequence: TGTGCCAGCAGAAACACCGGGAAGTCTGGAAACACCATATATTTT. This sequence encodes CASRNTGKSGNTIYF.

The chain uses TRBV6-5 and TRBJ1-2, with 8 bases identical to TRBD1. CDR1 and CDR2 from the germline V gene are MNHEY and SVGAGI. This CDR3 is 15 amino acids long. With V trimmed by 6 bases and J by 0 bases, 6 bases remained unmatched. The CDR3 coding sequence is TGTGCCAGCAGCACAGGGGGAAGAGCTAACTATGGCTACACCTTC. Its protein is CASSTGGRANYGYTF.